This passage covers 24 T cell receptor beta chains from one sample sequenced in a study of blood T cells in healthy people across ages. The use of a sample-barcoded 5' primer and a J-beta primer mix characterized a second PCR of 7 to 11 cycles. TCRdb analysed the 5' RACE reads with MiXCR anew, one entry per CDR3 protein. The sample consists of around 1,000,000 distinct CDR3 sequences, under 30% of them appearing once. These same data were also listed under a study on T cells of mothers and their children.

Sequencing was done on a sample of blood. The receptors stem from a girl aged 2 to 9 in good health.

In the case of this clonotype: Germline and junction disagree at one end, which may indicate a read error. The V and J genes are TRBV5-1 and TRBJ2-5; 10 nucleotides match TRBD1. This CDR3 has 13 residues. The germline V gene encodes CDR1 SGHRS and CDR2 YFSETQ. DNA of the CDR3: TGCGCCAGCAGCTTGGTACCGGGACAGGGGACGTTCTTC. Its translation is CASSLVPGQGTFF.

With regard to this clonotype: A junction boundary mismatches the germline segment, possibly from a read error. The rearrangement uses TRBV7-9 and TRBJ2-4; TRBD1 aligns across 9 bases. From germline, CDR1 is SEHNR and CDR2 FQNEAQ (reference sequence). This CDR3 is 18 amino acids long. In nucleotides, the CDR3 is TGTGCCAGCAGCTTATGGGGACAGGGAAGCACGGGCAAAGACATTCAGTACTTC. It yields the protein CASSLWGQGSTGKDIQYF.

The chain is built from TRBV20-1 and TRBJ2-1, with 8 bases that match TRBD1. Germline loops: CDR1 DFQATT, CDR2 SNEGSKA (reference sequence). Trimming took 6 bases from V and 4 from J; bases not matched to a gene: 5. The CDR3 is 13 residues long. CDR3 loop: CSAEDRVYNEQFF. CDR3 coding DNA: TGCAGTGCCGAGGACAGGGTATACAATGAGCAGTTCTTC.

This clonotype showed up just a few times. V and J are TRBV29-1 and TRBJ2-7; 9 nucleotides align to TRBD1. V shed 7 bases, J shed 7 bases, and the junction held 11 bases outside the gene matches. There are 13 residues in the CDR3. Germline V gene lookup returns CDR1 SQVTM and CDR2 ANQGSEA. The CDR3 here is CSASGQGLGEQYF. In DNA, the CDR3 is TGCAGCGCCTCGGGACAGGGTCTTGGGGAGCAGTACTTC.

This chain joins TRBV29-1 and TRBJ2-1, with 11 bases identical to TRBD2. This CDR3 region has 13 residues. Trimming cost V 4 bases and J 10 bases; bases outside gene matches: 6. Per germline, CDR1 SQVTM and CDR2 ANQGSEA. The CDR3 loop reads CSVVLAGGREQFF. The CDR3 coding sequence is TGCAGCGTTGTGCTAGCGGGAGGAAGAGAGCAGTTCTTC.

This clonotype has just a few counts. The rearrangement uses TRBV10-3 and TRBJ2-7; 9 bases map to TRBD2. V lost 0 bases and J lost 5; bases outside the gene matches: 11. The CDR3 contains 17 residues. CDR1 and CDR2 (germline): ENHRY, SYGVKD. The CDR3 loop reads CAISESSGGRGGNEQYF. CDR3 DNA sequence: TGTGCCATCAGTGAGTCAAGCGGGGGGCGCGGCGGCAACGAGCAGTACTTC.

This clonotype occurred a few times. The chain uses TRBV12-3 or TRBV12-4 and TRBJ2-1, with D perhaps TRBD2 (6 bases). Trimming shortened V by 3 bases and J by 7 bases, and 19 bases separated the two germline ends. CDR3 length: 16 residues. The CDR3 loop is CASSFYWVGGYNEQFF. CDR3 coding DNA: TGTGCCAGCAGTTTTTATTGGGTCGGGGGTTATAATGAGCAGTTCTTC.

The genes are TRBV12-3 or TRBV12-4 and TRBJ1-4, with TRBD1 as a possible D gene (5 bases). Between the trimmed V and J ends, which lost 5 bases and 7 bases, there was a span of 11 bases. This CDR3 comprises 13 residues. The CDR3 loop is CASSQGSFEKLFF. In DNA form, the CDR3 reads TGTGCCAGCAGTCAGGGTTCTTTTGAAAAACTGTTTTTT.

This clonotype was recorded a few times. CDR3 loop: CASSDWGFTGELFF. DNA of the CDR3: TGTGCCAGCAGTGATTGGGGTTTCACCGGGGAGCTGTTTTTT. The rearrangement links TRBV2 to TRBJ2-2, with D hard to call. Germline values: CDR1 SNHLY, CDR2 FYNNEI. Trimming left V 3 bases short and J 4 bases short, with 9 bases between. The CDR3 covers 14 residues.

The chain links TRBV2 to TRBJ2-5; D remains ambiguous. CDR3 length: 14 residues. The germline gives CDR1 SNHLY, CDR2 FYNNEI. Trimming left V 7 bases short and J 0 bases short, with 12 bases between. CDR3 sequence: CASKGGVYQETQYF. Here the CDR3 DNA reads TGTGCCAGCAAGGGTGGTGTATACCAAGAGACCCAGTACTTC.

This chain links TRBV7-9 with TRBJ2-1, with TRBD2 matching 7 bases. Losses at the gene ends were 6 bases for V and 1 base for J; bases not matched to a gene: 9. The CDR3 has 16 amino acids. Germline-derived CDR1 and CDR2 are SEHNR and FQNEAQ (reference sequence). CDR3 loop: CASRPSPAGSYNEQFF. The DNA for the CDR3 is TGTGCCAGCAGACCCTCGCCAGCGGGGTCCTACAATGAGCAGTTCTTC.

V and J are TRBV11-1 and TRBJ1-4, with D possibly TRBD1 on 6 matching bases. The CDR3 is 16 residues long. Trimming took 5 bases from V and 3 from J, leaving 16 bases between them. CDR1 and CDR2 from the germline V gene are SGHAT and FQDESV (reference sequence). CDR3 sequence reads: CASSTGTFLANEKLFF. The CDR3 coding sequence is TGTGCCAGCAGCACCGGGACATTTCTCGCTAATGAAAAACTGTTTTTT. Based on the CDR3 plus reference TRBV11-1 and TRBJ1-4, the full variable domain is EAEVAQSPRYKITEKSQAVAFWCDPISGHATLYWYRQILGQGPELLVQFQDESVVDDSQLPKDRFSAERLKGVDSTLKIQPAELGDSAMYLCASSTGTFLANEKLFFGSGTQLSVL.

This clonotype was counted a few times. CDR3 in amino acids: CASSQDAGPGPNYGYTF. The CDR3 nucleotides are TGCGCCAGCAGCCAAGATGCGGGCCCCGGACCCAACTATGGCTACACCTTC. The genes are TRBV4-3 and TRBJ1-2; no clear D. Trimming removed 0 bases at V and 2 bases at J, with 16 bases between. CDR1 and CDR2 from the germline V gene are LGHNA and YSLEER. The CDR3 has 17 residues.

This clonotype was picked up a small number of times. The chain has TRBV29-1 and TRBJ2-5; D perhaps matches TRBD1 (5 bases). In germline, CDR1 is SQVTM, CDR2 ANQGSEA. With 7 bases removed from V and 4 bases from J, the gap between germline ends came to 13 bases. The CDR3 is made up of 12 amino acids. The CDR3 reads CSASDSRETQYF. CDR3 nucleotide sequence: TGCAGCGCGAGCGACAGCAGAGAGACCCAGTACTTC.

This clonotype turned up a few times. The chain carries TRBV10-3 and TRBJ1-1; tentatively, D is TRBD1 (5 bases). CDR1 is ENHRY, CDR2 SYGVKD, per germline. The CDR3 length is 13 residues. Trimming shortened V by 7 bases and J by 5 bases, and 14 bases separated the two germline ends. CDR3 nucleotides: TGTGCCATCATAGCGGGGGGGGGAACTGAAGCTTTCTTT. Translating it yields CAIIAGGGTEAFF.

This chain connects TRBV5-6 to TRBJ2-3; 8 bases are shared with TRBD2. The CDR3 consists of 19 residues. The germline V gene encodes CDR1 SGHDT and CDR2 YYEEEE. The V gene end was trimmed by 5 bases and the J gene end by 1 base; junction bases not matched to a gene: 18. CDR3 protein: CASSWGGRGARIGTDTQYF. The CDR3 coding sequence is TGTGCCAGCAGTTGGGGTGGGCGGGGGGCCAGGATTGGCACAGATACGCAGTATTTT.

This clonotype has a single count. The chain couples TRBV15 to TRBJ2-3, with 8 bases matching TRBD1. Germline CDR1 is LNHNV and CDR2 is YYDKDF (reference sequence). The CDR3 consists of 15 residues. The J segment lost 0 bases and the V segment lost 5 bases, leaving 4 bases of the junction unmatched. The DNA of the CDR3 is TGTGCCACCAGCCTAGACAGGGGCAGCACAGATACGCAGTATTTT. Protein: CATSLDRGSTDTQYF.

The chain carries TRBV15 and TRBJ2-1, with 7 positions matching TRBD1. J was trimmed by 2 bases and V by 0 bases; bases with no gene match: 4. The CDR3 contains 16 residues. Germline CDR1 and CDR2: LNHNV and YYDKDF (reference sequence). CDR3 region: CATSRDLGTAYNEQFF. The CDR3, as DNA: TGTGCCACCAGCAGAGATTTGGGGACAGCCTACAATGAGCAGTTCTTC.

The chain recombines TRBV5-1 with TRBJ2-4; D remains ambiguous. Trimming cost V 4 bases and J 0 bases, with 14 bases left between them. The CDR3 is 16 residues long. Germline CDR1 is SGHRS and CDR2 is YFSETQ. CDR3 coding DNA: TGCGCCAGCAGCACGACCACGACCTTAGCCAAAAACATTCAGTACTTC. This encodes CASSTTTTLAKNIQYF.

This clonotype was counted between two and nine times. CDR3 in amino acids: CAISDLAGDQYF. Here the CDR3 DNA reads TGTGCCATCAGTGATCTCGCGGGGGACCAGTACTTC. J is TRBJ2-5 and V is TRBV10-3; TRBD2 matches 7 bases. From germline, CDR1 is ENHRY and CDR2 SYGVKD. V lost 3 bases and J lost 10; bases outside the gene matches: 5. CDR3 size: 12 residues.

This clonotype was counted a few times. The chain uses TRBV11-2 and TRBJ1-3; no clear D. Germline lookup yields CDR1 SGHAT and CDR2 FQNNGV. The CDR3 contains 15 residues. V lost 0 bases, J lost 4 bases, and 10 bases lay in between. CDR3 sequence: CASSLEAVVGNTIYF. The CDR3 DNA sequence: TGTGCCAGCAGCTTAGAAGCGGTTGTGGGAAACACCATATATTTT.

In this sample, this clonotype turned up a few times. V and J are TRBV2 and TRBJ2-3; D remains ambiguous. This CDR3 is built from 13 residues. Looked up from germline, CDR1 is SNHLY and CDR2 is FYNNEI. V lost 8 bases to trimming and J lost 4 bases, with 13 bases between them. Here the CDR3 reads CASENRASDTQYF. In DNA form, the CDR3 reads TGTGCCAGCGAGAACCGGGCGTCAGATACGCAGTATTTT.

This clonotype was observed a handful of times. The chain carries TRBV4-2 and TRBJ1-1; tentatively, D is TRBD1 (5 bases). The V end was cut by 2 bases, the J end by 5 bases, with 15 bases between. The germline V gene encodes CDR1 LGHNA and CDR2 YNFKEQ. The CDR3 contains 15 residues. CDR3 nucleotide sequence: TGTGCCAGCAGCCAACCCGGAGGGGTCGAAACTGAAGCTTTCTTT. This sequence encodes CASSQPGGVETEAFF.

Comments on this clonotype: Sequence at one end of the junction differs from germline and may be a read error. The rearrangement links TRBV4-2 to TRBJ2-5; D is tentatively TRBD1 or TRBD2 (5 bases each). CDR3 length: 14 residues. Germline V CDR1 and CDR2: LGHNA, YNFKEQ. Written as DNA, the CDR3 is TGTGCCAGCAGCCAAGACGCTAGTTTAGCGCCAGGGTTCTTC. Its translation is CASSQDASLAPGFF.